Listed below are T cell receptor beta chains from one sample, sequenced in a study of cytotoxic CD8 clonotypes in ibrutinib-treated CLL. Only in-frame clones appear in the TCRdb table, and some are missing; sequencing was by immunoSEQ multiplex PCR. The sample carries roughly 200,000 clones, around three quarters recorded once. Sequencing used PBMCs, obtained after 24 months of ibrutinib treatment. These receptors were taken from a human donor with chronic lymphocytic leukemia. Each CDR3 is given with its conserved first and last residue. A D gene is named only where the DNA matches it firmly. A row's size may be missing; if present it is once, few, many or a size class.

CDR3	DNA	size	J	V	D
CASSLGVLQETQYF	TGTGCCAGCAGCTTAGGGGTATTGCAAGAGACCCAGTACTTC	NA	TRBJ2-5	TRBV7-6	NA
CASSIPGTGKWGTEAFF	TGTGCCAGTAGTATCCCGGGAACAGGGAAGTGGGGCACTGAAGCTTTCTTT	NA	TRBJ1-1	TRBV19	NA
CASSPSDIRSGNTIYF	TGTGCCAGCAGCCCATCGGACATTCGCTCTGGAAACACCATATATTTT	NA	TRBJ1-3	TRBV5-4	NA
CASSLLPDTQYF	TGTGCCAGCAGTTTACTTCCAGATACGCAGTATTTT	NA	TRBJ2-3	TRBV28	NA
CASGFNSLQPQHF	TGTGCTAGTGGTTTCAATAGTCTTCAGCCCCAGCATTTT	NA	TRBJ1-5	TRBV12-5	NA
CASSLDGATNEKLFF	TGCGCCAGCAGCTTGGACGGCGCAACTAATGAAAAACTGTTTTTT	NA	TRBJ1-4	TRBV4-1	NA
CASGFSAGGGDTQYF	TGTGCTAGTGGTTTTTCAGCGGGAGGAGGAGATACGCAGTATTTT	NA	TRBJ2-3	TRBV12-5	TRBD2
CASSDSSTGATGELFF	TGTGCCAGCAGTGATTCAAGTACAGGGGCCACCGGGGAGCTGTTTTTT	NA	TRBJ2-2	TRBV2	TRBD1
CATSRVSGQGLNIQYF	TGTGCCACCAGCAGAGTGTCGGGACAGGGGTTGAACATTCAGTACTTC	NA	TRBJ2-4	TRBV15	TRBD1
CASSNLAGGPLGEQYF	TGTGCCAGCAGCAACTTAGCGGGAGGGCCTTTGGGCGAGCAGTACTTC	NA	TRBJ2-7	TRBV7-8	TRBD2
CASSRDRGSYEQYF	TGTGCCAGCAGCAGAGACAGGGGATCCTACGAGCAGTACTTC	few	TRBJ2-7	TRBV7-2	TRBD1
CASSQERLVGEQYF	TGCGCCAGCAGCCAAGAAAGACTAGTCGGCGAGCAGTACTTC	NA	TRBJ2-7	TRBV5-4	NA
CSVTDTDTQYF	TGCAGCGTTACGGACACAGATACGCAGTATTTT	few	TRBJ2-3	TRBV29-1	NA
CASSKGGLISGNTIYF	TGTGCCAGCAGCAAAGGGGGACTAATCTCTGGAAACACCATATATTTT	NA	TRBJ1-3	TRBV7-9	NA
CASSQLSGSRNEQFF	TGCGCCAGCAGCCAACTTAGCGGGAGTCGCAATGAGCAGTTCTTC	NA	TRBJ2-1	TRBV4-1	TRBD2
CASSFPDSYNEQFF	TGCGCCAGCAGCTTTCCGGACAGTTACAATGAGCAGTTCTTC	NA	TRBJ2-1	TRBV5-1	NA
CASSLLIESNTGELFF	TGTGCCAGCAGCTTGTTGATCGAATCGAACACCGGGGAGCTGTTTTTT	NA	TRBJ2-2	TRBV5-6	NA
CATSWGTRTDTQYF	TGTGCCACCTCGTGGGGGACCCGCACAGATACGCAGTATTTT	few	TRBJ2-3	TRBV2	NA
CASSSQTGYNEQFF	TGTGCCAGCAGCTCGCAGACAGGTTACAATGAGCAGTTCTTC	few	TRBJ2-1	TRBV11-3	NA
CASTRTQGGNEKLFF	TGTGCCAGCACCAGGACTCAGGGGGGTAATGAAAAACTGTTTTTT	NA	TRBJ1-4	TRBV25-1	TRBD1
CASSRLAGAYEQYF	TGCGCCAGCAGCCGACTAGCGGGTGCCTACGAGCAGTACTTC	NA	TRBJ2-7	TRBV4-3	TRBD2
CASSSGQGAPQLETQYF	TGTGCCAGCAGCTCGGGACAGGGGGCTCCCCAACTGGAGACCCAGTACTTC	NA	TRBJ2-5	TRBV9	TRBD1
CASSLVQTYTEAFF	TGTGCCAGCAGCTTAGTGCAGACCTACACTGAAGCTTTCTTT	NA	TRBJ1-1	TRBV7-2	NA
CASSNWITGAQGTQYF	TGCGCCAGCAGCAACTGGATTACAGGGGCTCAGGGGACCCAGTACTTC	NA	TRBJ2-5	TRBV5-1	TRBD1
CASSKQRERIRETQYF	TGTGCCAGCAGCAAACAGCGGGAGAGAATCAGAGAGACCCAGTACTTC	once	TRBJ2-5	TRBV7-2	TRBD2
CASSPGGQGNQPQHF	TGCGCCAGCAGCCCAGGGGGGCAGGGGAATCAGCCCCAGCATTTT	NA	TRBJ1-5	TRBV5-1	TRBD1
CAIRVADTQYF	TGTGCCATCAGAGTAGCAGATACGCAGTATTTT	few	TRBJ2-3	TRBV10-3	NA
CATSRGRGTTEAFF	TGTGCCACCAGCAGAGGTAGGGGGACCACTGAAGCTTTCTTT	NA	TRBJ1-1	TRBV15	NA
CASSLQETQYF	TGTGCCAGCAGCTTACAAGAGACCCAGTACTTC	NA	TRBJ2-5	TRBV7-2	NA
CASSTGNFHEQYF	TGTGCCAGTAGTACGGGTAATTTCCACGAGCAGTACTTC	NA	TRBJ2-7	TRBV19	NA
CASSLVIAGGPEELFF	TGTGCCAGCAGCTTGGTAATAGCGGGAGGGCCTGAGGAGCTGTTTTTT	NA	TRBJ2-2	TRBV7-9	TRBD2
CASSPTGAAQPQHF	TGTGCCAGCAGCCCCACAGGGGCCGCTCAGCCCCAGCATTTT	NA	TRBJ1-5	TRBV6-1	TRBD1
CASSLNGAGRPYNEQFF	TGTGCCAGCAGTTTAAACGGGGCGGGAAGGCCCTACAATGAGCAGTTCTTC	NA	TRBJ2-1	TRBV27	NA
CASSGLRQGYNEQFF	TGTGCCAGCAGCGGGTTACGACAGGGCTACAATGAGCAGTTCTTC	NA	TRBJ2-1	TRBV9	TRBD1
CASSPLGGYYEQYF	TGTGCCAGCAGCCCCTTGGGGGGGTACTACGAGCAGTACTTC	NA	TRBJ2-7	TRBV7-2	TRBD2
CASSAGTGAIYEQYF	TGTGCCAGCTCAGCCGGGACAGGGGCAATTTATGAGCAGTACTTC	few	TRBJ2-7	TRBV18	TRBD1
CASSLRQITDTQYF	TGCGCCAGCAGCTTAAGACAAATCACAGATACGCAGTATTTT	NA	TRBJ2-3	TRBV5-1	NA
CASSGWGGQPQHF	TGTGCCAGCAGCGGGTGGGGGGGCCAGCCCCAGCATTTT	NA	TRBJ1-5	TRBV5-6	NA
CASSLVGNPNYGYTF	TGTGCCAGCAGCCTAGTTGGGAATCCGAACTATGGCTACACCTTC	NA	TRBJ1-2	TRBV5-4	NA
CSVEVRGARGYTF	TGCAGCGTTGAAGTAAGGGGGGCTCGGGGCTACACCTTC	NA	TRBJ1-2	TRBV29-1	NA
CASSWTSGSDEQFF	TGCGCCAGCAGTTGGACTAGCGGGAGTGATGAGCAGTTCTTC	NA	TRBJ2-1	TRBV10-1	TRBD2
CASSFRESGANVLTF	TGTGCCAGCAGCTTCAGGGAATCTGGGGCCAACGTCCTGACTTTC	NA	TRBJ2-6	TRBV9	NA
CASSYEARNSYEQYF	TGTGCCAGCAGCTATGAGGCTAGAAATTCCTACGAGCAGTACTTC	NA	TRBJ2-7	TRBV5-4	NA
CASSYNMVEAFF	TGTGCCAGCAGTTATAATATGGTGGAAGCTTTCTTT	NA	TRBJ1-1	TRBV6-6	NA
CSDSGAGLRYNEQFF	TGCAGCGATAGCGGAGCGGGCCTACGATACAATGAGCAGTTCTTC	few	TRBJ2-1	TRBV29-1	NA
CASSWGQGDYNEQFF	TGCGCCAGCAGCTGGGGACAGGGGGACTACAATGAGCAGTTCTTC	NA	TRBJ2-1	TRBV4-1	TRBD1
CASSPGSSGYNEQFF	TGTGCCAGCTCACCAGGTTCTTCCGGGTACAATGAGCAGTTCTTC	NA	TRBJ2-1	TRBV18	NA
CASSLWAPGQDEQYF	TGTGCCAGCAGCTTGTGGGCCCCAGGTCAGGACGAGCAGTACTTC	NA	TRBJ2-7	TRBV5-8	NA
CASSLAGGLNEQFF	TGTGCCAGCAGCTTAGCGGGAGGGCTCAATGAGCAGTTCTTC	NA	TRBJ2-1	TRBV5-4	TRBD2
CASSFREGPYNEQFF	TGTGCCAGCAGCTTCCGGGAGGGCCCGTACAATGAGCAGTTCTTC	NA	TRBJ2-1	TRBV7-9	TRBD2
CASSHRGGTGVYEQYF	TGCGCCAGCAGCCACCGCGGTGGGACAGGGGTTTACGAGCAGTACTTC	NA	TRBJ2-7	TRBV4-1	TRBD1
CASSISSGRYTDTQYF	TGTGCCAGTAGTATCTCTAGCGGGAGGTACACAGATACGCAGTATTTT	NA	TRBJ2-3	TRBV19	TRBD2
CASTVRVRFYEQYF	TGTGCCAGCACCGTTCGTGTGAGATTCTACGAGCAGTACTTC	NA	TRBJ2-7	TRBV2	NA